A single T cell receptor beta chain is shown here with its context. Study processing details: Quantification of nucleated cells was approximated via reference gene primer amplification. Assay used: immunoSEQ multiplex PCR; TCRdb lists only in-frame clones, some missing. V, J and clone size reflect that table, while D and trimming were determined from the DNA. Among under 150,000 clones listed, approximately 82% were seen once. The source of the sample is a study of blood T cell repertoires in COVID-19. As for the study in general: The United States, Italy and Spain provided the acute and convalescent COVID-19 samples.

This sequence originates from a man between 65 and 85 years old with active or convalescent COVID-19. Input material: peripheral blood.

In nucleotides, the CDR3 is TGTGCCAGCAGTGAATCCCTAGCGGGGGGGACAGATACGCAGTATTTT. Translated: CASSESLAGGTDTQYF. The V call is TRBV6-1, the J call TRBJ2-3, with TRBD2 identical over 12 bases. The CDR3 length is 16 residues. Germline V gene sequence: CDR1 MNHNS, CDR2 SASEGT. Trimming at V came to 2 bases and at J to 3 bases, leaving 3 bases not matched to a gene.